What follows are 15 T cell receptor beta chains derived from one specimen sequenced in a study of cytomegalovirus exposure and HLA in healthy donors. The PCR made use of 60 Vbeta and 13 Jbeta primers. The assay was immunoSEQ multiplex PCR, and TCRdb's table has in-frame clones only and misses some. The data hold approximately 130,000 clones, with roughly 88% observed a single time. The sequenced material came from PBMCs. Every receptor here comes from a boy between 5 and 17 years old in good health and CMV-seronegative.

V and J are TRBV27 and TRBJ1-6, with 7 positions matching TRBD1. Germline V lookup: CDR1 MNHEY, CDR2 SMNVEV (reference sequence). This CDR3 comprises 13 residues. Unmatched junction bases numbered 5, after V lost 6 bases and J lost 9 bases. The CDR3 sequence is CASSDRVFSPLHF. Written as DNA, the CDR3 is TGTGCCAGCAGCGACAGGGTCTTTTCACCCCTCCACTTT.

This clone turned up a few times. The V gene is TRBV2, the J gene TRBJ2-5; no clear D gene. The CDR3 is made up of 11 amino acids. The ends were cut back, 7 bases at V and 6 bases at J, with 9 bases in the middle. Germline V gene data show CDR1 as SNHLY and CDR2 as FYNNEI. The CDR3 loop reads CASIVSKTQYF. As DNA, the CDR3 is TGTGCCAGCATAGTTTCGAAGACCCAGTACTTC.

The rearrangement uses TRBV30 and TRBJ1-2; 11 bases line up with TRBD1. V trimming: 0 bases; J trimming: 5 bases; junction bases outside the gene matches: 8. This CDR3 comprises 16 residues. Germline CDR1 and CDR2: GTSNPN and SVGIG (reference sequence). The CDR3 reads CAWSVKGTGGFYGYTF. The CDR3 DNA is TGTGCCTGGAGTGTAAAGGGGACAGGGGGTTTTTATGGCTACACCTTC.

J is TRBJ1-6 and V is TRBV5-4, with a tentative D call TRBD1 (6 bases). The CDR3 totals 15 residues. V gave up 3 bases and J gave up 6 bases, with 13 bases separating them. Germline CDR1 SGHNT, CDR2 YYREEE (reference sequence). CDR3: CASSSPTGSNSPLHF. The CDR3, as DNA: TGTGCCAGCAGCTCGCCCACAGGGAGTAATTCACCCCTCCACTTT.

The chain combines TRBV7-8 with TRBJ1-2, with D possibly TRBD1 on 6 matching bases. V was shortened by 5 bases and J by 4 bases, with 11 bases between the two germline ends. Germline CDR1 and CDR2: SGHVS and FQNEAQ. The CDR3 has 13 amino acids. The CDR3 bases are TGTGCCAGCAGCCTGGGACAAACCTATGGCTACACCTTC. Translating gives CASSLGQTYGYTF.

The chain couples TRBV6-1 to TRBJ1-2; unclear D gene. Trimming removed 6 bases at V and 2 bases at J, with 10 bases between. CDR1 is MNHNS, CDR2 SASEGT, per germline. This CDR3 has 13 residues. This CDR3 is CASRYGGNYGYTF. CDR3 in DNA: TGTGCCAGCAGATACGGAGGGAACTATGGCTACACCTTC.

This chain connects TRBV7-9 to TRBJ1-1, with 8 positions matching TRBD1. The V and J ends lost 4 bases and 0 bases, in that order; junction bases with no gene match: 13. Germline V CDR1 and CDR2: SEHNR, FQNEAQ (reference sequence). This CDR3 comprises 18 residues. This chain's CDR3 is CASSSGGDRLEMNTEAFF. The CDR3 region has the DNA TGTGCCAGCAGCTCAGGTGGGGACAGGTTGGAAATGAACACTGAAGCTTTCTTT.

CDR3 bases: TGTGCCAGCAGTTTATTCTGGGAGAACGAGCAGTACTTC. This encodes CASSLFWENEQYF. The V gene is TRBV27, the J gene TRBJ2-7; D perhaps matches TRBD2 (5 bases). Germline loops: CDR1 MNHEY, CDR2 SMNVEV (reference sequence). Trimming took off 1 base at V and 5 bases at J, with 9 bases between the two ends. The CDR3 loop spans 13 amino acids.

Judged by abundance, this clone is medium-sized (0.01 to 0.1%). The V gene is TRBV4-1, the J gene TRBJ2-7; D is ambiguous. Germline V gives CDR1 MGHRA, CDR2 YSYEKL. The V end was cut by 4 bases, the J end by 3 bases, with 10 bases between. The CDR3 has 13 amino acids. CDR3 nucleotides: TGCGCCAGCAGCCGCCCCGACATCTACGAGCAGTACTTC. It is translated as CASSRPDIYEQYF.

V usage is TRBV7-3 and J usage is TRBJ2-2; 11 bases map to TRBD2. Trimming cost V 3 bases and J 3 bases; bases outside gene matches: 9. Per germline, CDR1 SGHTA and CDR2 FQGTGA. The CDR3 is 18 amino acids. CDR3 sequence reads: CASSFSTSGSWDTGELFF. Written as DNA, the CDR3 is TGTGCCAGCAGCTTTAGCACTAGCGGGAGTTGGGACACCGGGGAGCTGTTTTTT. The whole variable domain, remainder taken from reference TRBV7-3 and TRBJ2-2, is GAGVSQTPSNKVTEKGKYVELRCDPISGHTALYWYRQSLGQGPEFLIYFQGTGAADDSGLPNDRFFAVRPEGSVSTLKIQRTERGDSAVYLCASSFSTSGSWDTGELFFGEGSRLTVL.

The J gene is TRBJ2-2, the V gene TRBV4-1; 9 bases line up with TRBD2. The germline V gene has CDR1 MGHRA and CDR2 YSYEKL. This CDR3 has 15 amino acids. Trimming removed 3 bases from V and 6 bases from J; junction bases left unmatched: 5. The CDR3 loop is CASSHGLAIAGELFF. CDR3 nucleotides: TGCGCCAGCAGCCACGGACTAGCGATCGCCGGGGAGCTGTTTTTT.

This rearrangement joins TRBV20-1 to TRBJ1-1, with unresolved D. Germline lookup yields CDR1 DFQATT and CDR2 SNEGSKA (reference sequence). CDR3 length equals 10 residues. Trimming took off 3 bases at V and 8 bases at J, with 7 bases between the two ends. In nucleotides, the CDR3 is TGCAGTGCTAGCTCCTCCGAAGCTTTCTTT. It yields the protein CSASSSEAFF.

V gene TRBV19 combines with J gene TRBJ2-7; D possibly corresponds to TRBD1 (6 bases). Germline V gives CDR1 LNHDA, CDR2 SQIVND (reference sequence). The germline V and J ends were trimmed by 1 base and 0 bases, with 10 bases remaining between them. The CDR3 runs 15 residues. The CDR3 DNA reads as TGTGCCAGTAGTATAGTTGGGGGCGGCTCCTACGAGCAGTACTTC. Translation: CASSIVGGGSYEQYF.

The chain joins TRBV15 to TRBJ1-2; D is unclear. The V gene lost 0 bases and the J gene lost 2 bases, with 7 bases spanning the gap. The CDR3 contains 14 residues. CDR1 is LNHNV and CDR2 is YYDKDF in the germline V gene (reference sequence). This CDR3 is CATSRDPKNYGYTF. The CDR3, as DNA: TGTGCCACCAGCAGAGATCCCAAAAACTATGGCTACACCTTC.

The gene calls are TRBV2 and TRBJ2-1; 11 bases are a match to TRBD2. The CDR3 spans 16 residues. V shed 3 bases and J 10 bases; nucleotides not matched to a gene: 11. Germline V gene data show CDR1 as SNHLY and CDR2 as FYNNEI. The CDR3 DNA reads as TGTGCCAGCAGTGACGCGACTAGCGGGGCCCTCCTCGAGCAGTTCTTC. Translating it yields CASSDATSGALLEQFF.